These 13 T cell receptor beta chains originate from one sample sequenced in a study of control samples from healthy donors and cancer patients. Some clones are missing from TCRdb's copy, which holds only in-frame ones; the method was immunoSEQ multiplex PCR. The table has some 49,000 clones, more than 90% seen once. Sequencing input: PBMCs. The receptors come from a young man with colorectal cancer.

The chain has TRBV7-9 and TRBJ1-1; no clear D. Germline CDR1 is SEHNR and CDR2 is FQNEAQ (reference sequence). The CDR3 covers 14 residues. Between the trimmed V and J ends, which lost 2 bases and 2 bases, there was a span of 9 bases. CDR3 DNA sequence: TGTGCCAGCAGCTTATTACCTCAAAACACTGAAGCTTTCTTT. This translates into CASSLLPQNTEAFF.

This clone came up a few times. The V gene is TRBV21-1, the J gene TRBJ1-5; TRBD1, as called in the table, went unchecked against the DNA. TRBV21-1 is a pseudogene locus. The CDR3 has 20 amino acids. This CDR3 is CASSKYGVRAGQGSNQPQHF. The CDR3, as DNA: TGTGCCAGCAGCAAATACGGCGTGAGGGCGGGACAGGGAAGTAATCAGCCCCAGCATTTT.

This sequence joins TRBV18 and TRBJ2-7, with D perhaps matching TRBD2 (5 bases). CDR1 is KGHSH and CDR2 is LQKENI in the germline V gene. Trimming removed 4 bases at V and 0 bases at J, with 10 bases between. The length of the CDR3 is 14 residues. This CDR3 reads CASSRGAYSYEQYF. CDR3 DNA: TGTGCCAGCTCACGGGGAGCCTACTCCTACGAGCAGTACTTC.

The chain couples TRBV29-1 to TRBJ1-1; 7 bases match TRBD1. J gave up 3 bases and V 4 bases, and 5 bases lay outside the gene matches. The CDR3 contains 13 residues. CDR1 is SQVTM and CDR2 is ANQGSEA in the germline V gene. CDR3 loop: CSVGDRVDTEAFF. The CDR3 nucleotides read TGCAGCGTTGGAGACAGGGTAGACACTGAAGCTTTCTTT.

The genes are TRBV10-1 and TRBJ2-2; the D gene is possibly TRBD1 (6 bases). The V gene's germline CDR1 is WNHNN and CDR2 SYGVQD (reference sequence). Trimming shortened V by 5 bases and J by 1 base, and 11 bases separated the two germline ends. The CDR3 sequence is 15 residues long. The CDR3 loop is CASSPGTMNTGELFF. CDR3 bases: TGCGCCAGCAGTCCCGGGACAATGAACACCGGGGAGCTGTTTTTT.

This sequence joins TRBV5-4 and TRBJ1-1, with 7 bases that match TRBD1. With V trimmed by 9 bases and J by 0 bases, 11 bases remained unmatched. The length of the CDR3 is 15 residues. Germline CDR1 is SGHNT and CDR2 is YYREEE (reference sequence). The CDR3 nucleotides read TGTGCCACGGGGACAGAGCGAACGATGAACACTGAAGCTTTCTTT. It translates to CATGTERTMNTEAFF.

This sequence joins TRBV21-1 and TRBJ2-5; the tabulated D call, TRBD2, remains unverified against the DNA. TRBV21-1 is classified as a pseudogene. There are 17 residues in the CDR3. Here the CDR3 reads CASSLSGGSHLGETQYF. The CDR3, as DNA: TGTGCCAGCAGCCTTAGCGGGGGGTCCCACTTAGGAGAGACCCAGTACTTC.

The J gene is TRBJ1-1, the V gene TRBV19; TRBD1 aligns across 9 bases. The V segment lost 9 bases and the J segment 5 bases; nucleotides outside the gene matches: 7. The CDR3 runs 13 residues. Germline V gene data show CDR1 as LNHDA and CDR2 as SQIVND (reference sequence). The CDR3 sequence: CASIDRGLTEAFF. DNA of the CDR3: TGTGCCAGCATTGACAGGGGGTTGACTGAAGCTTTCTTT.

V and J are TRBV6-4 and TRBJ2-7; D not certain. CDR1 is MRHNA and CDR2 is SNTAGT in the germline V gene. The CDR3 spans 17 residues. V lost 3 bases to trimming and J lost 2 bases, with 20 bases between them. The CDR3 coding sequence is TGTGCCAGCAGTGAATCTGGCACGCGGAAGAGACCCTACGAGCAGTACGTC. As protein: CASSESGTRKRPYEQYV.

This chain links TRBV27 with TRBJ2-3; no definite D call. The germline gives CDR1 MNHEY, CDR2 SMNVEV (reference sequence). V was cut by 7 bases and J by 6 bases, with 5 bases left in between. The CDR3 contains 10 residues. For the CDR3, the DNA is TGTGCCAGCATTGGGGATACGCAGTATTTT. This encodes CASIGDTQYF.

This chain uses TRBV7-8 with TRBJ2-6; D is perhaps TRBD2 (5 bases). In germline, CDR1 is SGHVS, CDR2 FQNEAQ. CDR3 length: 16 amino acids. The V end was cut by 2 bases, the J end by 4 bases, with 12 bases between. The CDR3 sequence is CASSLTRVAGANVLTF. The CDR3 nucleotides read TGTGCCAGCAGCTTAACGCGGGTGGCGGGGGCCAACGTCCTGACTTTC.

The rearrangement joins TRBV3-1 (or the pseudogene TRBV3-2) to TRBJ1-1; TRBD1 might be the D (5 bases). Germline CDR1 is LGHDT and CDR2 is YNNKEL (reference sequence). The CDR3 covers 15 residues. V lost 1 base and J lost 1, with 10 bases in between. The CDR3: CASSQVGRRNTEAFF. For the CDR3, the DNA is TGTGCCAGCAGCCAAGTGGGACGACGGAACACTGAAGCTTTCTTT.

The chain has TRBV3-1 (or the pseudogene TRBV3-2) and TRBJ2-2, with 11 bases aligning to TRBD1. Germline CDR1 reads LGHDT; CDR2 reads YNNKEL (reference sequence). V shed 3 bases and J 1 base; nucleotides not matched to a gene: 4. The CDR3 runs to 17 residues. The CDR3 is CASSQRTGGRNTGELFF. In DNA, the CDR3 is TGTGCCAGCAGCCAGAGGACAGGGGGCAGGAACACCGGGGAGCTGTTTTTT.